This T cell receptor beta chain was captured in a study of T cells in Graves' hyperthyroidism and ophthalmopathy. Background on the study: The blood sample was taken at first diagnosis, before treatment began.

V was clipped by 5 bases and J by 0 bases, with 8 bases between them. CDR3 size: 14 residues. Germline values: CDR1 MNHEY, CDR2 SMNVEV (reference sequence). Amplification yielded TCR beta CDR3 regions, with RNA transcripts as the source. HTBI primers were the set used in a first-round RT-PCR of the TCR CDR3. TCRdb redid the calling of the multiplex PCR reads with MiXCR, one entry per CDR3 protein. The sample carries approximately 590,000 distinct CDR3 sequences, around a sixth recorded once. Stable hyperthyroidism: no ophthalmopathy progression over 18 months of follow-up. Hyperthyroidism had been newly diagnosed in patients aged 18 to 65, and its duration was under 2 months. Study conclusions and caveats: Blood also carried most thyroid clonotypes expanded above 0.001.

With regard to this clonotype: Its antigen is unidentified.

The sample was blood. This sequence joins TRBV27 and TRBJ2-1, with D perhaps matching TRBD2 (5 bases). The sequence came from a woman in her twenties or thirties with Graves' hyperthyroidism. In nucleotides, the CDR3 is TGTGCCAGCAGTCGGGGTAACTCCTACAATGAGCAGTTCTTC. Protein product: CASSRGNSYNEQFF.